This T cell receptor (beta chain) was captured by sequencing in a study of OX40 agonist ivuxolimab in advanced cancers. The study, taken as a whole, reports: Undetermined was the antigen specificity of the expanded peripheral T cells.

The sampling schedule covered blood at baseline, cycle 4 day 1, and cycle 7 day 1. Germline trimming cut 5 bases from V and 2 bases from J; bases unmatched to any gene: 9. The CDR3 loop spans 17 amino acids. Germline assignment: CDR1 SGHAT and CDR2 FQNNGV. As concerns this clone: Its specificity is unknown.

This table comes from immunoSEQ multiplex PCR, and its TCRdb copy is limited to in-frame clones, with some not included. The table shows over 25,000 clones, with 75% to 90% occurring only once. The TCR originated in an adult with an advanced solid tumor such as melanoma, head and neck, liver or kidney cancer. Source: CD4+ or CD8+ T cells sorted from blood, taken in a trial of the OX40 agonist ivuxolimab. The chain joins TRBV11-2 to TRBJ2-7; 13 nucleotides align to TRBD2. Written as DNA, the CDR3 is TGTGCCAGCAGCGCCAGACTAGCGGGAGGATTCCCCTACGAGCAGTACTTC. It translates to CASSARLAGGFPYEQYF.